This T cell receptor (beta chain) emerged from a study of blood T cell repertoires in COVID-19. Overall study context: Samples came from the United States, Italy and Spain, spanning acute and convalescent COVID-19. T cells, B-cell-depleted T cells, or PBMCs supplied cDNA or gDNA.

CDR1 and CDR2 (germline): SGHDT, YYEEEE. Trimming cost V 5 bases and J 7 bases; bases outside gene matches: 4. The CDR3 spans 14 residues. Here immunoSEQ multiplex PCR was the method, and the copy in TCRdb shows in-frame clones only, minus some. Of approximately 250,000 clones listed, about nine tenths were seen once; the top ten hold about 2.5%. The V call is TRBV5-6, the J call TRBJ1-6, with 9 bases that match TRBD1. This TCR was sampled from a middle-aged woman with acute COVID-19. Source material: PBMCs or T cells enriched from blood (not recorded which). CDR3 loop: CASRYTGGNSPLHF. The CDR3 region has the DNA TGTGCCAGCAGGTACACAGGGGGCAATTCACCCCTCCACTTT.